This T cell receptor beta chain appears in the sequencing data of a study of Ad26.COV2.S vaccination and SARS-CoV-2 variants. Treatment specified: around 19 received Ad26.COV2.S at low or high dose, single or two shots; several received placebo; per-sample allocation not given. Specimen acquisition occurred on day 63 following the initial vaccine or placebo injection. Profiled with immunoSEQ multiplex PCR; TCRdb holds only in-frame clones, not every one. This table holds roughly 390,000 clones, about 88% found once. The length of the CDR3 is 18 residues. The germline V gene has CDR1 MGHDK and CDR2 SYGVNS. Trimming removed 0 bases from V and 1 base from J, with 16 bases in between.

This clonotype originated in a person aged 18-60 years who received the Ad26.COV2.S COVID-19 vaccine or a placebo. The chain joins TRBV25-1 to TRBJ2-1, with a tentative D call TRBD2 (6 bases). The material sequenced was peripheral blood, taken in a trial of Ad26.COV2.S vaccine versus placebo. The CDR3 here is CASSEYFPLEGSYNEQFF. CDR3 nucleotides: TGTGCCAGCAGTGAATATTTTCCGTTGGAGGGTTCCTACAATGAGCAGTTCTTC.